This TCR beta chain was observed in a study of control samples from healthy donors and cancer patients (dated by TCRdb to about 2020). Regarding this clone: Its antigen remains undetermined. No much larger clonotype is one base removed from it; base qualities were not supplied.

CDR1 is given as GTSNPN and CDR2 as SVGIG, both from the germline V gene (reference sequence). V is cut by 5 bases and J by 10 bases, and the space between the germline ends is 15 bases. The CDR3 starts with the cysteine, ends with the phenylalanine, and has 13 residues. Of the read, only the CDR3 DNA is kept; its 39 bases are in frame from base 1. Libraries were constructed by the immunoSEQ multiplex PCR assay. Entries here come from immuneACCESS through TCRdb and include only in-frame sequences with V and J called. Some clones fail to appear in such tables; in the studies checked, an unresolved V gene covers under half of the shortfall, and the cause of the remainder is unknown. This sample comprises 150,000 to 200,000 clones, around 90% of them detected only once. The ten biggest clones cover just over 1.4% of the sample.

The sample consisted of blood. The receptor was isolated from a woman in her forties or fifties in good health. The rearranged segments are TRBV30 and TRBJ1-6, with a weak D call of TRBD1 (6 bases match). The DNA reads TGTGCCTGGGGGTTACAGGGAGGCTCACCCCTCCACTTT. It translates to CAWGLQGGSPLHF.